This T cell receptor beta chain was profiled in a study of CD8 T cells in ankylosing spondylitis. Notes on the study in general: It was reported that disease-linked clones were significantly enriched in matched ankylosing spondylitis synovial fluid. With a CD8+ phenotype, disease-linked clones were relatively rare in peripheral blood.

This clonotype was seen many times. Its matching antigen is unknown. Researchers built TCR beta libraries using quantitative 5'-RACE with molecular barcodes. TCRdb reprocessed the 5' RACE reads with MiXCR, giving one entry per CDR3 protein. Among around 230,000 distinct CDR3 sequences listed, over 7% were seen once. The CDR3 covers 13 residues. Germline V gene data show CDR1 as SGHDT and CDR2 as YYEEEE. Between the trimmed V and J ends, which lost 4 bases and 4 bases, there was a span of 10 bases. The receptor's source is a female donor with ankylosing spondylitis or in good health (not recorded which). The sequenced material came from blood, either unsorted or a sorted T cell fraction (not recorded which). This rearrangement joins TRBV5-6 to TRBJ2-3; D remains ambiguous. The CDR3 protein is CASSTGVSDTQYF. The DNA of the CDR3 is TGTGCCAGCAGCACTGGGGTGTCAGATACGCAGTATTTT.